The TCR beta chain described here comes from a study of cytomegalovirus exposure and HLA in healthy donors. V gave up 4 bases and J gave up 7 bases, with 14 bases separating them. This CDR3 has 14 amino acids. The germline V gene encodes CDR1 SGHDN and CDR2 FVKESK. Only one count was recorded for this clone. The antigen is undetermined. Assay used: immunoSEQ multiplex PCR; TCRdb lists only in-frame clones, some missing. The sample yields roughly 150,000 clones, around four fifths seen once. Study findings and constraints: Cytomegalovirus-associated status was assigned to some 160 TCR beta chains. Rarity characterized most TCR sequences, yet some public TCRs appeared in many donors.

The clonotype was recovered from a man aged 30 to 45 in good health and CMV-seropositive. This chain connects TRBV14 to TRBJ1-3; D remains ambiguous. The sequenced material came from PBMCs. The CDR3 nucleotides read TGTGCCAGCAGCCCAGCCGCGGTACGGAACACCATATATTTT. Protein sequence: CASSPAAVRNTIYF.